This T cell receptor (beta chain) emerged from a study of untreated major depressive disorder. Study-wide results and caveats: Three preselected Vbeta families were the sole sequencing comparisons. Differences in TRBV25-01 and TRBV02-01 usage did not reach significance. Depressed patients' CD4+ T cells carried increased TRBV05-01 (Vbeta 5.1) usage versus control CD4+ T cells.

As concerns this clone: Antigen: not known.

Among patients, depression was moderate to severe. Participants with major medical conditions, Axis I/II comorbidities, regular medication or illicit drug use were excluded. The J segment lost 6 bases and the V segment lost 5 bases, leaving 15 bases of the junction unmatched. CDR1 and CDR2 (germline): LNHDA, SQIVND (reference sequence). The CDR3 runs to 16 residues. Using immunoSEQ multiplex PCR, the repertoire was profiled, and TCRdb retains in-frame clones only, with some absent. This table has under 15,000 clones, about 90% appearing once. The sample taken for sequencing was CD4+ T cells from PBMCs. This receptor was taken from a man aged 25-45 years with major depressive disorder. The chain joins TRBV19 to TRBJ1-2; 7 bases map to TRBD1. CDR3 DNA sequence: TGTGCCAGTAGTCGCTCAACAGGGGTAAAAGTCCATGGCTACACCTTC. Translation: CASSRSTGVKVHGYTF.